A single TCR beta chain is shown here with its context. What antigen it recognizes has not been identified. In total, about 650 healthy bone marrow donors made up the cohort. At the time of sampling, all cohort members were nominally healthy, though unrecorded immune exposures were likely present. The donor tested CMV seronegative and was one of the 352 seronegative cohort members. Every donor gave a peripheral blood sample, and the peripheral blood mononuclear cells from that sample were used for TCR beta sequencing. Genomic DNA was extracted from the blood cell samples with the Qiagen DNeasy Blood Extraction Kit. The data were obtained in a study of cytomegalovirus exposure and HLA in healthy donors (dated by TCRdb to about 2017). In terms of the full investigation: An earlier analysis of approximately 600 of the donors reported about 290 Gb of sequence data and around 120 million unique TCR beta sequences from about 200 million T cells. An early release that covered some 630 HLA-typed donors contained 250 to 350 gigabases of sequencing data and about 93 million unique TCR sequences. Of the roughly 400 genotyped donors, 65% to 90% fell in the genetic ancestry cluster associated with self-reported Caucasian donors. The study aimed to test whether signatures of past pathogen exposure could be identified by cataloging public T cell receptors. The T cell repertoires of some 700 subjects were profiled by immunosequencing and related to cytomegalovirus serostatus. A separate validation cohort of 100 to 150 different subjects was used in addition to the approximately 700-subject first cohort. The study combined high-throughput TCR immunosequencing, statistical association of individual TCRs with disease status, and machine learning to predict cytomegalovirus infection status. In a later analysis, previously published TCR beta repertoires from 500 to 750 donors were re-analyzed and high-resolution HLA genotyping was added so that TCR occurrence patterns could be studied. The later analysis used no new phenotypic data to find candidate immune exposures, relying instead on TCR beta sequences and their occurrence across donors. An earlier analysis of 450 to 750 of the donors used high-throughput TCR beta sequencing to judge whether each TCR beta V gene segment behaved as functional or pseudogenic. Alongside the repertoire data, information on donor age, sex, ethnicity and CMV serostatus was compiled. A later genetic analysis used genome-wide SNP genotypes for about 60% of the roughly 670 donors, treating that subset as a discovery cohort. Every discovery cohort repertoire had been produced on one sequencing platform. Both class I and class II loci were covered by HLA typing, at four-digit resolution. Typing coverage varied by locus: roughly 620-640 donors for A, B, C, DRB1 and DQB1; some 520 for DQA1; around 570 for DPA1; more than 450 for DPB1. About five DR-DQ haplotypes were handled as single units for association and clustering because linkage in the cohort was strong. On average, roughly 200,000 unique TCR beta nucleotide sequences were sequenced per donor among several hundred genotyped donors of the cohort, with 15% to 20% of those sequences being non-productive.

The method was the immunoSEQ multiplex PCR assay. A mixture of 60 forward primers for TCR Vbeta segments and 13 reverse primers for TCR Jbeta segments was used in the multiplex PCR. A multiplex PCR assay on genomic DNA amplified the CDR3 region of rearranged TCR beta genes. On the Illumina HiSeq System, the amplified TCR beta libraries were sequenced as 87-base-pair reads. Under the source paper's analysis protocol: A later analysis counted about 80 million unique TCR beta chains across the 600 to 850 repertoires, and around 12 million of these chains were shared by at least two donors. To remove PCR and sequencing errors, raw reads were error-corrected and collapsed into unique sequences using a nearest-neighbor algorithm that merged closely related sequences. Alignment of CDR3 sequences to IMGT reference sequences was used to assign V, D and J gene segments. For a sequence to be retained, a match of at least six nucleotides to both a V gene segment and a J gene segment was required. Rearrangements were called productive when the CDR3 lacked stop codons and stayed in frame with V and J; all others were non-productive. CDR3 was defined by IMGT convention, running from the second conserved V-encoded cysteine to the conserved J-encoded phenylalanine. The earlier analysis of fewer than 750 of the donors excluded sequences that lacked an unambiguous match to a single V gene segment. An earlier analysis of about 600 of the donors called V segments functional above 56.7% productive rearrangements and segregating when the between-donor standard deviation exceeded 5%. A statistical classification framework was built to diagnose cytomegalovirus status from the catalog of TCR beta chain sequences. A later analysis assigned V and J genes by comparing TCR nucleotide sequences with IMGT/GENE-DB human TR gene sequences. A later analysis assigned CDR3 sequences and most-parsimonious VDJ recombination scenarios with the TCRdist pipeline. In a later analysis, each TCR beta chain was defined by its CDR3 amino acid sequence together with its V-gene family, and reads lacking a unique V-gene family were excluded. As a way to deal with suspected cross-contamination and a sequencing artifact, a later analysis dropped approximately 590 nucleotide sequences that were highly shared and had low generation probability. In a later analysis, a clonal expansion index was calculated for each public chain from normalized within-repertoire ranks of inferred template counts. In a later analysis, generation probabilities were computed with a VDJ recombination model fitted to out-of-frame rearrangements, and the resulting probabilities were checked against IGoR. A later analysis scored TCR-TCR, TCR-HLA and TCR-CMV co-occurrence with hypergeometric tests, applying a repertoire-size bias correction to TCR pairs. To estimate false discovery rates, a later analysis permuted the HLA or CMV assignments 20 times. In a later analysis, co-occurring TCRs were grouped with DBSCAN, and TCRdist sequence similarity was added when clustering was performed within HLA-allele-positive subsets. Co-occurrence clustering excluded repertoires with fewer than 30,000 or more than 120,000 public chains, plus five with anomalous nucleotide sharing. The clones in this table, taken by TCRdb from immuneACCESS, are in-frame only. Not every clone is retained; where verified, under half of the shortfall comes from an unresolved V gene, and the cause of the rest is unknown. Clonal size and the V and J genes are those of that table, whereas D and trimming came from the DNA. This sample's clone table shows 90,000 to 150,000 clones. More than 3% of the sample is held by the ten biggest clonotypes.

The research as a whole found: Because some donors lacked HLA typing at each locus, the association tests relied only on the typed subset. The study gave a list of more than 150 TCR beta chains associated with cytomegalovirus. A further reported finding was that TCR beta sequences accurately predicted the HLA-A and HLA-B alleles for most subjects in the first cohort. In this cohort, only TCR beta chains were sequenced, and detectable features were limited by the absence of alpha or paired-chain data. Correlated functional status among segregating V segments might reflect linkage disequilibrium, but an unknown experimental factor could not be ruled out. The authors suggested that the approach could potentially be extended to other disease states and immunological phenotypes. A later analysis reported that several top co-occurrence clusters appeared linked to parvovirus B19, influenza, CMV and Epstein-Barr virus. According to a later genetic analysis, donors in an Asian-associated ancestry cluster had fewer N-insertions in productive TCRs than the approximately 670-donor mean. In an earlier analysis of 450 to 750 of the donors, most TCR beta V segments appeared in productive rearrangements about 87% or about 30% of the time, broadly matching IMGT annotations. Immune exposure information for the cohort was limited to CMV serostatus. In vitro tests confirmed that three of the cytomegalovirus-associated TCR beta chains recognize cytomegalovirus antigens. In a later analysis, most CMV-associated TCR beta chains were found to appear HLA-restricted, with HLA associations seemingly driven largely by CMV exposure. In a later analysis, TCR association rates were found to vary across HLA loci, with the most associated TCRs seen for DRB1 alleles and the fewest for HLA-C alleles. Assigning TCR associations to individual alleles was difficult when HLA alleles, especially DR and DQ, strongly co-occurred. The classifier was reported to diagnose cytomegalovirus status with high specificity and sensitivity in both the original and validation cohorts. Because counts were too low, about 18 rarely observed V segments, including chromosome 9 orphons, were excluded from the earlier analysis of under 650 of the donors. At a false discovery rate of 0.05, a later analysis linked 16,951 TCR beta sequences to specific HLA alleles. Most TCR sequences were seen in very few donors, while some public TCRs were found in many individuals. The 87-base-pair reads could not distinguish some IMGT-functional V segments, including TRBV6-2 and TRBV6-3, so those segments were excluded. A cluster of highly shared sequence variants was judged likely to be a technical artifact of the sequencing pipeline. Sequencing depth was assumed to be roughly uniform across donors in the presence/absence analyses, though that assumption may not hold. In a later analysis, HLA-associated TCR beta chains showed more clonal expansion and lower generation probabilities than non-associated chains that were equally common. A later genetic analysis associated a missense DCLRE1C variant with V-gene and J-gene trimming of TCR beta chains, and an independent cohort replicated the association.

Sequences SNHLY (CDR1) and FYNNEI (CDR2) are obtained from the germline V gene. The CDR3 holds 14 amino acids from the cysteine to the phenylalanine. Of the read, only the CDR3 DNA is kept; its 42 bases are in frame from base 1. The junction shows trimming of 11 bases on V and 4 bases on J, plus 17 bases between the germline ends. The sequenced material came from PBMCs. Rearrangement joined TRBV2 to TRBJ1-4, with an unclear D gene assignment. The receptor's source is a man aged 18 to 35 in good health and CMV-seronegative. The CDR3 protein sequence reads: CAQSGGLLNEKLFF. Here is the DNA: TGTGCCCAAAGCGGTGGACTACTTAATGAAAAACTGTTTTTT.